Presented here are 12 T cell receptor beta chains from one specimen sequenced in a study of cytomegalovirus exposure and HLA in healthy donors. The PCR contained 60 Vbeta and 13 Jbeta primers. This table comes from immunoSEQ multiplex PCR, and its TCRdb copy is limited to in-frame clones, with some not included. The sample consists of about 200,000 clones, roughly 70% of them appearing once. Sequences were obtained from PBMCs. The receptors here all came from a woman in her thirties in good health and CMV-seronegative.

The chain links TRBV6-5 to TRBJ2-7, with D hard to call. The CDR3 has 12 amino acids. Germline V gives CDR1 MNHEY, CDR2 SVGAGI. V was cut by 8 bases and J by 4 bases, with 12 bases left in between. The CDR3 DNA follows: TGTGCCAGCTATTCTTCGGAGTACGAGCAGTACTTC. Protein product: CASYSSEYEQYF.

This chain connects TRBV28 to TRBJ2-7; D is ambiguous. There are 12 residues in the CDR3. Germline V gene lookup returns CDR1 MDHEN and CDR2 SYDVKM. The V and J ends lost 1 base and 4 bases respectively, with 5 bases between them. In DNA, the CDR3 is TGTGCCAGCAGTTTATTCATGTACGAGCAGTACTTC. Translating gives CASSLFMYEQYF. Filled out from reference TRBV28 and TRBJ2-7, the complete variable domain reads DVKVTQSSRYLVKRTGEKVFLECVQDMDHENMFWYRQDPGLGLRLIYFSYDVKMKEKGDIPEGYSVSREKKERFSLILESASTNQTSMYLCASSLFMYEQYFGPGTRLTVT.

The chain employs TRBV5-6 and TRBJ1-1; weak D call: TRBD1 (6 bases). Germline CDR1 is SGHDT and CDR2 is YYEEEE. Trimming pared 3 bases from V and 5 bases from J, leaving 17 bases between. This CDR3 has 15 amino acids. CDR3 nucleotide sequence: TGTGCCAGCAGCTACGGGACACCTGTTTGGACTGAAGCTTTCTTT. This codes for CASSYGTPVWTEAFF. Filled out from reference TRBV5-6 and TRBJ1-1, the complete variable domain reads DAGVTQSPTHLIKTRGQQVTLRCSPKSGHDTVSWYQQALGQGPQFIFQYYEEEERQRGNFPDRFSGHQFPNYSSELNVNALLLGDSALYLCASSYGTPVWTEAFFGQGTRLTVV.

Remarks on this clone: The identical CDR3 is also encoded by other nucleotide sequences in the sample. This chain joins TRBV18 and TRBJ2-5; D call uncertain. Trimming pared 3 bases from V and 1 base from J, leaving 6 bases between. Germline V gene sequence: CDR1 KGHSH, CDR2 LQKENI. This CDR3 is built from 13 residues. The CDR3 region is CASSPDSQETQYF. In nucleotides, the CDR3 is TGTGCCAGCTCACCCGACTCCCAAGAGACCCAGTACTTC.

The chain is built from TRBV9 and TRBJ2-7; 11 bases map to TRBD2. The V segment lost 2 bases and the J segment 6 bases; nucleotides outside the gene matches: 7. Looked up from germline, CDR1 is SGDLS and CDR2 is YYNGEE. The CDR3 is 15 residues long. CDR3 amino acids: CASSVRLAGRGEQYF. The DNA for the CDR3 is TGTGCCAGCAGCGTTCGACTAGCGGGGAGGGGCGAGCAGTACTTC.

V gene TRBV9 combines with J gene TRBJ2-7, with 11 bases matching TRBD1. V shed 4 bases and J 3 bases; nucleotides not matched to a gene: 6. Germline CDR1 is SGDLS and CDR2 is YYNGEE. The CDR3 runs 15 residues. As DNA, the CDR3 is TGTGCCAGCAGCCCAAGGGGGACAGGGGGCTACGAGCAGTACTTC. Its protein product is CASSPRGTGGYEQYF.

This clone was seen a handful of times. The chain employs TRBV7-9 and TRBJ2-5; TRBD1 matches at 9 bases. V shed 5 bases and J 2 bases; nucleotides not matched to a gene: 6. Per germline, CDR1 SEHNR and CDR2 FQNEAQ (reference sequence). CDR3 size: 15 residues. CDR3 DNA: TGTGCCAGCAGCAAGGGACAGGGAGTTCAAGAGACCCAGTACTTC. Its translation is CASSKGQGVQETQYF.

This clone was counted only a few times. The chain combines TRBV6-4 with TRBJ2-2; D not resolved. Trimming shortened V by 0 bases and J by 6 bases, and 5 bases separated the two germline ends. CDR1 and CDR2 (germline): MRHNA, SNTAGT. The length of the CDR3 is 13 residues. The CDR3 is CASSDSRSGELFF. CDR3 coding DNA: TGTGCCAGCAGTGACTCGAGGTCCGGGGAGCTGTTTTTT.

In DNA, the CDR3 is TGCGCCAGCAGTGAGTCGGAGACAGCGGGGTTTAATAGCAATCAGCCCCAGCATTTT. Protein product: CASSESETAGFNSNQPQHF. The chain is built from TRBV10-1 and TRBJ1-5; possibly TRBD1 for D (5 bases). Looked up from germline, CDR1 is WNHNN and CDR2 is SYGVQD (reference sequence). V shed 0 bases and J shed 0 bases, with 18 bases lying between them. The CDR3 length is 19 residues.

The V call is TRBV7-3, the J call TRBJ1-2, with D possibly being TRBD1 (5 bases). This CDR3 is 13 amino acids long. Germline lookup yields CDR1 SGHTA and CDR2 FQGTGA. Trimming removed 5 bases at V and 6 bases at J, with 13 bases between. The CDR3 loop is CASSAMGGDGYTF. CDR3 sequence (DNA): TGTGCCAGCAGCGCAATGGGGGGGGATGGCTACACCTTC. Based on the CDR3 plus reference TRBV7-3 and TRBJ1-2, the full variable domain is GAGVSQTPSNKVTEKGKYVELRCDPISGHTALYWYRQSLGQGPEFLIYFQGTGAADDSGLPNDRFFAVRPEGSVSTLKIQRTERGDSAVYLCASSAMGGDGYTFGSGTRLTVV.

This chain joins TRBV5-8 and TRBJ2-7, with TRBD1 identical over 8 bases. V lost 3 bases, J lost 5 bases, and 13 bases stayed unmatched. The germline gives CDR1 SGHTS, CDR2 YDEGEE. This CDR3 contains 16 residues. CDR3 coding DNA: TGTGCCAGCAGCTCCGGACAGGGCCAGGTTCTAGACGAGCAGTACTTC. Its translation is CASSSGQGQVLDEQYF.

The rearrangement joins TRBV10-2 to TRBJ2-2; 13 bases fit TRBD2. V lost 6 bases, J lost 2 bases, and 6 bases stayed unmatched. This CDR3 is 17 amino acids long. CDR1 and CDR2 from the germline V gene are WSHSY and SAAADI. The CDR3 sequence: CASSGGLAGYNTGELFF. The CDR3 coding sequence is TGCGCCAGCAGCGGGGGACTAGCGGGGTATAACACCGGGGAGCTGTTTTTT.